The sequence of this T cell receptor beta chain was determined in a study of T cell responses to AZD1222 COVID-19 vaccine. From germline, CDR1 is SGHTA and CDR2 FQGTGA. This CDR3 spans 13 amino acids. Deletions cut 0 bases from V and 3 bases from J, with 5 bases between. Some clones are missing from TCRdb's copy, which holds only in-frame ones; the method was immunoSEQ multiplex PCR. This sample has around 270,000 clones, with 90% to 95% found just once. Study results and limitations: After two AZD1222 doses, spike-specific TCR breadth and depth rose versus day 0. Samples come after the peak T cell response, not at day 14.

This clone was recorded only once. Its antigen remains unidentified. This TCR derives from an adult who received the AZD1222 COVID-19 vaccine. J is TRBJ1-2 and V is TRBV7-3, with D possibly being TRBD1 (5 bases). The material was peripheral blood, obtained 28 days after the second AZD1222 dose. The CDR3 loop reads CASSLTGDYGYTF. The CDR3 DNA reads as TGTGCCAGCAGCTTAACAGGGGACTATGGCTACACCTTC.